The clone carrying this TCR beta chain was found a few times. Its antigen remains unknown. This CDR3 is 14 amino acids long. V was cut by 1 base and J by 5 bases, with 9 bases left in between. Looked up from germline, CDR1 is SGHRS and CDR2 is YFSETQ. Synthesis of TCR cDNA relied on 5'RACE template switching, which attached a universal primer site and UMIs. From the 5' RACE reads, TCRdb called clonotypes with MiXCR, one entry per CDR3 protein. The sample holds 100,000 to 150,000 distinct CDR3 sequences; approximately 8.4% are singletons and the top ten take almost 40%. This sample was included in a study of T cells after yellow fever vaccination. General study results and limits: Within FACS-sorted repertoires, abundant clonotypes contaminating from the bulk population could be present. Compared with primary, the secondary response was weaker and peaked at day 5, not 15.

Sequenced material: CD8+ T cells sorted from PBMCs, taken on the day of the yellow fever booster vaccination. This chain uses TRBV5-1 with TRBJ1-4; no clear D gene. The TCR comes from a man in his late teens or twenties who received the YFV17D yellow fever vaccine. The CDR3 DNA reads as TGCGCCAGCAGCTTGAATCGGAGGAATGAAAAACTGTTTTTT. Translated, it gives CASSLNRRNEKLFF. Drawing the rest from reference TRBV5-1 and TRBJ1-4, the complete variable domain is KAGVTQTPRYLIKTRGQQVTLSCSPISGHRSVSWYQQTPGQGLQFLFEYFSETQRNKGNFPGRFSGRQFSNSRSEMNVSTLELGDSALYLCASSLNRRNEKLFFGSGTQLSVL.